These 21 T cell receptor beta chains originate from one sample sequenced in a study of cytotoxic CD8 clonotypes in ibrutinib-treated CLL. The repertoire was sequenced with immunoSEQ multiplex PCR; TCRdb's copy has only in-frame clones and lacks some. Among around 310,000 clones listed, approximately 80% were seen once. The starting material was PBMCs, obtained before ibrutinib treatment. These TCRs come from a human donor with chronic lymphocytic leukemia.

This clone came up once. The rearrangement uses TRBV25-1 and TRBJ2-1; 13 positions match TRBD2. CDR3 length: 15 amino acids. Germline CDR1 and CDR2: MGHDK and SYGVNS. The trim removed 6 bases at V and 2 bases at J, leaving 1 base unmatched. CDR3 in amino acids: CASRTSGRTYNEQFF. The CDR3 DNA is TGTGCCAGCAGGACTAGCGGGAGGACCTACAATGAGCAGTTCTTC.

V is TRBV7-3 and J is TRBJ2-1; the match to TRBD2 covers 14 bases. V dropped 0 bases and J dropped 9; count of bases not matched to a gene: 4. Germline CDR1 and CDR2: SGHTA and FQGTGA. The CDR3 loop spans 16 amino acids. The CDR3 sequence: CASSLTGLAGESEQFF. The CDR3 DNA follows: TGTGCCAGCAGCTTAACGGGACTAGCGGGAGAAAGTGAGCAGTTCTTC. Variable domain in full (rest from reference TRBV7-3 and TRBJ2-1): GAGVSQTPSNKVTEKGKYVELRCDPISGHTALYWYRQSLGQGPEFLIYFQGTGAADDSGLPNDRFFAVRPEGSVSTLKIQRTERGDSAVYLCASSLTGLAGESEQFFGPGTRLTVL.

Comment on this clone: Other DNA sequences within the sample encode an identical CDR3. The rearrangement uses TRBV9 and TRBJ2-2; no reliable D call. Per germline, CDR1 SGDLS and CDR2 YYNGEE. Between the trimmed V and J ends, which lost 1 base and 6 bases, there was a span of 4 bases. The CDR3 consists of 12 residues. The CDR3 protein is CASSVSSGELFF. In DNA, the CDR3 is TGTGCCAGCAGCGTAAGTTCCGGGGAGCTGTTTTTT.

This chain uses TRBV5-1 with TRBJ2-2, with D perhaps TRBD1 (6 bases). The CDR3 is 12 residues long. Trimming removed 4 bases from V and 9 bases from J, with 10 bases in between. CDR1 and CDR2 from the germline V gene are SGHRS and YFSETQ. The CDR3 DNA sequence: TGCGCCAGCAGCGGCAGGGGTAGGGAGCTGTTTTTT. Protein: CASSGRGRELFF. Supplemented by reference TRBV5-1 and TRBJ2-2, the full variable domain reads KAGVTQTPRYLIKTRGQQVTLSCSPISGHRSVSWYQQTPGQGLQFLFEYFSETQRNKGNFPGRFSGRQFSNSRSEMNVSTLELGDSALYLCASSGRGRELFFGEGSRLTVL.

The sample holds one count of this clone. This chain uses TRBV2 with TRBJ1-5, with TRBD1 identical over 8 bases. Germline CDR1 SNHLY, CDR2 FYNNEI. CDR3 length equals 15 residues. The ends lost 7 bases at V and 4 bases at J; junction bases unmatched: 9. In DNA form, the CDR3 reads TGTGCCAGCATAAACTCAAGGACAGGGAATCAGCCCCAGCATTTT. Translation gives CASINSRTGNQPQHF. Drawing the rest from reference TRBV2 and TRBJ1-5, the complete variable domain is EPEVTQTPSHQVTQMGQEVILRCVPISNHLYFYWYRQILGQKVEFLVSFYNNEISEKSEIFDDQFSVERPDGSNFTLKIRSTKLEDSAMYFCASINSRTGNQPQHFGDGTRLSIL.

The CDR3 sequence: CASSFGREPYNEQFF. The CDR3, as DNA: TGTGCCAGCAGTTTCGGGAGGGAGCCCTACAATGAGCAGTTCTTC. This rearrangement joins TRBV28 to TRBJ2-1, with 8 bases aligning to TRBD2. The junction had 3 bases not matched to a gene; V was cut back by 3 bases and J by 2 bases. The CDR3 sequence is 15 residues long. CDR1 MDHEN and CDR2 SYDVKM come from the germline V gene.

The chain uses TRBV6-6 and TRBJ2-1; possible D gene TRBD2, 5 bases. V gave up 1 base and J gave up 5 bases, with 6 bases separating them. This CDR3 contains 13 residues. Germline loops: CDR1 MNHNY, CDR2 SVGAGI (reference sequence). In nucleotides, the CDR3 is TGTGCCAGCAGTTACTTGGGAGACAATGAGCAGTTCTTC. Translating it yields CASSYLGDNEQFF.

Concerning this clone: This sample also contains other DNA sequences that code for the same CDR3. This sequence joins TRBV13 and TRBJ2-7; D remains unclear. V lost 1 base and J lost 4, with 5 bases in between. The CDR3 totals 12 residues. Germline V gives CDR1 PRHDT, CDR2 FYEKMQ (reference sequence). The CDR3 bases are TGTGCCAGCAGCTTAGAAGGTTACGAGCAGTACTTC. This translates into CASSLEGYEQYF.

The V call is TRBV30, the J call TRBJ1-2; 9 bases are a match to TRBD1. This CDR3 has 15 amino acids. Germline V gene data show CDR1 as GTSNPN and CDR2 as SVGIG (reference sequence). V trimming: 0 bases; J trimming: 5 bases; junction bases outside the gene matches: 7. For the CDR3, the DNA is TGTGCCTGGAGTGTATTAACAGGGGGCAGTTATGGCTACACCTTC. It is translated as CAWSVLTGGSYGYTF.

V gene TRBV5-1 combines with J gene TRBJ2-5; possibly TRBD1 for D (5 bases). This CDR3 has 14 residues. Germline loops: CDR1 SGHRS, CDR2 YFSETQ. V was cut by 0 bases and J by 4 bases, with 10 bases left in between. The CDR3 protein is CASSLVGVAETQYF. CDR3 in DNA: TGCGCCAGCAGCTTGGTAGGGGTGGCAGAGACCCAGTACTTC.

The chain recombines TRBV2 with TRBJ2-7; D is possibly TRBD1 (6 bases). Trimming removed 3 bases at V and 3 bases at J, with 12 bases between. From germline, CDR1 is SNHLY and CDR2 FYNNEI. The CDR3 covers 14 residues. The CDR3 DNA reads TGTGCCAGCAGTGACGCAACAGGGAACTACGAGCAGTACTTC. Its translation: CASSDATGNYEQYF.

The CDR3 spells CASSLSGWYWYF. For the CDR3, the DNA is TGTGCCAGCAGCTTATCAGGGTGGTATTGGTATTTT. J is TRBJ2-3 and V is TRBV7-3, with D possibly TRBD1 on 5 matching bases. The germline V and J ends were trimmed by 2 bases and 14 bases, with 14 bases remaining between them. The CDR3 length is 12 residues. Germline V gene sequence: CDR1 SGHTA, CDR2 FQGTGA.

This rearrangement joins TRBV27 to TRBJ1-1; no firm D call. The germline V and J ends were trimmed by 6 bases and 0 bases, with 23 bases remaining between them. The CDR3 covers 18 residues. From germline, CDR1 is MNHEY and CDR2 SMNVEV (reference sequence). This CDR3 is CASSRRILDTKLNTEAFF. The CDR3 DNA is TGTGCCAGCAGCCGACGTATATTAGACACCAAATTGAACACTGAAGCTTTCTTT.

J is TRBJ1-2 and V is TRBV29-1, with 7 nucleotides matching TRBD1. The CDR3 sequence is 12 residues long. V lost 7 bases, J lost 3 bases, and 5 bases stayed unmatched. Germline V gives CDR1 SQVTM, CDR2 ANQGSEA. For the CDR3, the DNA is TGCAGCGACCGGGACAGCCACTATGGCTACACCTTC. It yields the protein CSDRDSHYGYTF. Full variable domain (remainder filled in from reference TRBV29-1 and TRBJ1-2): SAVISQKPSRDICQRGTSLTIQCQVDSQVTMMFWYRQQPGQSLTLIATANQGSEATYESGFVIDKFPISRPNLTFSTLTVSNMSPEDSSIYLCSDRDSHYGYTFGSGTRLTVV.

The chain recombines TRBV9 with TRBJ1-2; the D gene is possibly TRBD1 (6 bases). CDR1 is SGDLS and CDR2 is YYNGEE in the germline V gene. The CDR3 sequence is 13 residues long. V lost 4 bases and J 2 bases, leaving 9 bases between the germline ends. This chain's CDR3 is CASSSGQNYGYTF. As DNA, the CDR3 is TGTGCCAGCAGCTCAGGACAGAACTATGGCTACACCTTC.

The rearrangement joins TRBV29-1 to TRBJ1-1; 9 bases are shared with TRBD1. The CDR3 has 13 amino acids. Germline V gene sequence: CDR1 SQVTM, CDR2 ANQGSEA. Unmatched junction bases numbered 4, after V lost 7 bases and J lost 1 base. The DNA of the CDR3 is TGCAGCGCCATGACAGGGGGGAACACTGAAGCTTTCTTT. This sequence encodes CSAMTGGNTEAFF.

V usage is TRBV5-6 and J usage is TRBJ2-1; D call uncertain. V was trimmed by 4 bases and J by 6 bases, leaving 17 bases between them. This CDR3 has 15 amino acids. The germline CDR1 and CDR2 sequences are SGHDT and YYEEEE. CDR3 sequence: CASSTVLGWVNEQFF. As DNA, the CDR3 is TGTGCCAGCAGCACCGTCCTGGGGTGGGTCAATGAGCAGTTCTTC.

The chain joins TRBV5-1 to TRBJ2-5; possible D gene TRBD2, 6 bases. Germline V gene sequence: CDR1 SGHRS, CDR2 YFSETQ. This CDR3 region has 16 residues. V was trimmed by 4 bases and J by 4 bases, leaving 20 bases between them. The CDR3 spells CASSEKASTGVETQYF. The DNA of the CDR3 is TGCGCCAGCAGCGAGAAGGCGTCGACGGGAGTAGAGACCCAGTACTTC.

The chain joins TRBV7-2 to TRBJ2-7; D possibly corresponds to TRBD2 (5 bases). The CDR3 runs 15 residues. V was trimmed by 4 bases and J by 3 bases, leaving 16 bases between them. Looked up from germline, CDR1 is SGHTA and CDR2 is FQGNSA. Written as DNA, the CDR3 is TGTGCCAGCAGCTGGCTTAGGACTGAATACTACGAGCAGTACTTC. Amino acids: CASSWLRTEYYEQYF.

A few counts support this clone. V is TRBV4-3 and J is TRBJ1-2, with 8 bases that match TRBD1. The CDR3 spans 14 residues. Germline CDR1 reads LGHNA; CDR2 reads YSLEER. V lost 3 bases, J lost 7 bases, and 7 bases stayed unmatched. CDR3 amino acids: CASSQDRASLGYTF. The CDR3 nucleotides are TGCGCCAGCAGCCAGGACAGGGCTTCCCTTGGCTACACCTTC.

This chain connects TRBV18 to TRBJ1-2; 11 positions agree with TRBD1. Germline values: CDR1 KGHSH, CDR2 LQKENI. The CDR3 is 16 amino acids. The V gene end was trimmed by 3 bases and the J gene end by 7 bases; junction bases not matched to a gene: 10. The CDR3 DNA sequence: TGTGCCAGCTCACCCCCGGGACAGGGGGGGTTTGGTGGCTACACCTTC. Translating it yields CASSPPGQGGFGGYTF.